This T cell receptor beta chain emerged from a study of T cell changes during pregnancy in multiple sclerosis. TCRdb keeps only in-frame clones here, not all; method: immunoSEQ multiplex PCR. The data show almost 50,000 clones, roughly 92% seen once. The germline CDR1 and CDR2 sequences are SGHRS and YFSETQ. V lost 1 base to trimming and J lost 7 bases, with 8 bases between them. This CDR3 spans 12 amino acids. The TCR sequence derives from a female donor with multiple sclerosis, enrolled in a pregnancy study. V is TRBV5-1 and J is TRBJ1-1; D remains ambiguous. Sequenced material: peripheral blood, taken after pregnancy. The CDR3 DNA follows: TGCGCCAGCAGCTTGAGCGGGAGTGAAGCTTTCTTT. Amino acids: CASSLSGSEAFF. The full variable domain, in which reference TRBV5-1 and TRBJ1-1 provide the parts outside the CDR3, is KAGVTQTPRYLIKTRGQQVTLSCSPISGHRSVSWYQQTPGQGLQFLFEYFSETQRNKGNFPGRFSGRQFSNSRSEMNVSTLELGDSALYLCASSLSGSEAFFGQGTRLTVV.